This T cell receptor (beta chain) comes out of a study of cytomegalovirus exposure and HLA in healthy donors. There are 12 residues in the CDR3. Germline V gene lookup returns CDR1 KGHSH and CDR2 LQKENI. V lost 3 bases to trimming and J lost 8 bases, with 10 bases between them. The PCR used 60 Vbeta and 13 Jbeta primers. Assay: immunoSEQ multiplex PCR; the TCRdb copy retains only in-frame clones and omits some. The sample holds about 150,000 clones; roughly four fifths are singletons and the top ten take around 1.5%. The chain couples TRBV18 to TRBJ1-1, with D hard to call. The sequence was obtained from a man in his late teens or twenties in good health and CMV-seronegative. The sequencing input was PBMCs. In DNA form, the CDR3 reads TGTGCCAGCTCACCCCGGGGATCCGAAGCTTTCTTT. Translated: CASSPRGSEAFF.